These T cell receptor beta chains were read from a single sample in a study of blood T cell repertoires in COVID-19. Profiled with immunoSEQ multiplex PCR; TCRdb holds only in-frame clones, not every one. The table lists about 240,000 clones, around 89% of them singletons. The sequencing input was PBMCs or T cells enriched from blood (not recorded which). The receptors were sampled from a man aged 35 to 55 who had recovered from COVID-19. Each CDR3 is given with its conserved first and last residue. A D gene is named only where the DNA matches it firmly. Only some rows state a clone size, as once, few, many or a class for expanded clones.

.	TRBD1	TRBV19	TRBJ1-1	CASSPDRANTEAFF	TGTGCCAGTAGTCCGGACAGGGCGAACACTGAAGCTTTCTTT
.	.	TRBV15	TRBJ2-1	CATWPVLYNEQFF	TGTGCCACCTGGCCTGTTCTTTACAATGAGCAGTTCTTC
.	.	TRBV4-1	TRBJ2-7	CASSHSLASEQYF	TGCGCCAGCAGCCATTCACTAGCATCCGAGCAGTACTTC
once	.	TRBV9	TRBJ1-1	CASSVDTGYTEAFF	TGTGCCAGCAGCGTAGATACAGGGTACACTGAAGCTTTCTTT
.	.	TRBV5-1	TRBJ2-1	CASSLVLDLNEQFF	TGCGCCAGCAGCTTGGTACTAGATTTAAATGAGCAGTTCTTC
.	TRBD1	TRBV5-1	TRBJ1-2	CASSLEGGPGYGYTF	TGCGCCAGCAGCTTGGAAGGGGGCCCAGGCTATGGCTACACCTTC
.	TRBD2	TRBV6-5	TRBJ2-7	CASIDRPGLVYEQYF	TGTGCCAGCATCGACCGACCGGGACTAGTCTACGAGCAGTACTTC
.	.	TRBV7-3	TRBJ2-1	CASSLRSGGYNEQFF	TGTGCCAGCAGCTTACGGAGTGGTGGCTACAATGAGCAGTTCTTC
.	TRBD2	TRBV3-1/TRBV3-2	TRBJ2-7	CASSQDPGEGTRKNQHVVEQYF	TGTGCCAGCAGCCAAGATCCCGGCGAAGGGACTAGGAAGAATCAACACGTTGTCGAGCAGTACTTC
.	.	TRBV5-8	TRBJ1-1	CASSLGFRALEAFF	TGTGCCAGCAGCTTGGGTTTCAGGGCTCTTGAAGCTTTCTTT
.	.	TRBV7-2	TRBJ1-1	CASSSLQGSGTEAFF	TGTGCCAGCAGCTCCTTACAGGGATCCGGCACTGAAGCTTTCTTT
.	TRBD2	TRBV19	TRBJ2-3	CASTTGLAGTTDTQYF	TGTGCCAGTACCACGGGACTAGCGGGAACCACAGATACGCAGTATTTT
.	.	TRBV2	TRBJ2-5	CASLQGQETQYF	TGTGCCAGCCTCCAGGGGCAAGAGACCCAGTACTTC
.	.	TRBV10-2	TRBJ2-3	CASSQPHSGSTDTQYF	TGCGCCAGCAGTCAACCTCACTCGGGTAGCACAGATACGCAGTATTTT
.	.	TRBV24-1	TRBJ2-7	CATSDLRGYGVLNYEQYF	TGTGCCACCAGTGATTTGCGCGGTTACGGGGTTCTAAACTACGAGCAGTACTTC
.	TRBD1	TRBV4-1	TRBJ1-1	CASSQAQGARTEAFF	TGCGCCAGCAGCCAGGCACAGGGGGCGCGGACTGAAGCTTTCTTT